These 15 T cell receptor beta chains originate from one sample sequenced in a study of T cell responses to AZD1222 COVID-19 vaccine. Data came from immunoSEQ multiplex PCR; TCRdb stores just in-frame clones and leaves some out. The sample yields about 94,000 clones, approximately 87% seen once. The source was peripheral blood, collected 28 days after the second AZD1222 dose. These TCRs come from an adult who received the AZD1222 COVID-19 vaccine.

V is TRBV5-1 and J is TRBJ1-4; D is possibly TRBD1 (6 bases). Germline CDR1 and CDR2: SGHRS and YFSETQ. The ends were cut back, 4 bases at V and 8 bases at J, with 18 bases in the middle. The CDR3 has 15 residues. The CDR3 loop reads CASSRGGGKGEKLFF. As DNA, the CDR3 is TGCGCCAGCAGCCGGGGAGGGGGAAAAGGCGAAAAACTGTTTTTT.

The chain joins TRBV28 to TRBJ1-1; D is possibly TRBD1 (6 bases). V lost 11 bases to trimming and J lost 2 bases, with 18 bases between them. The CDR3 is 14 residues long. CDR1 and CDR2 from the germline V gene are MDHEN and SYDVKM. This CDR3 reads CAAVKAGDNTEAFF. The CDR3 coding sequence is TGTGCCGCCGTCAAGGCAGGGGATAACACTGAAGCTTTCTTT.

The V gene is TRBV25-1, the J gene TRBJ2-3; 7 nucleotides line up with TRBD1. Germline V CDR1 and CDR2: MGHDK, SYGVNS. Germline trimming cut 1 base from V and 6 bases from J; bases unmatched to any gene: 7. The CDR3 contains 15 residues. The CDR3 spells CASSESTGLPDTQYF. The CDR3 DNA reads TGTGCCAGCAGTGAATCGACAGGGCTCCCGGATACGCAGTATTTT.

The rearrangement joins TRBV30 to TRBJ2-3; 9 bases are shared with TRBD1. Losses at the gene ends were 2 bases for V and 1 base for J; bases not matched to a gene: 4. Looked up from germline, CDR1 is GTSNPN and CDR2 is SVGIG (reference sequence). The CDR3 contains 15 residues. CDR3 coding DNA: TGTGCCTGGAGTCGAGACAGGGGGGGCACAGATACGCAGTATTTT. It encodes CAWSRDRGGTDTQYF.

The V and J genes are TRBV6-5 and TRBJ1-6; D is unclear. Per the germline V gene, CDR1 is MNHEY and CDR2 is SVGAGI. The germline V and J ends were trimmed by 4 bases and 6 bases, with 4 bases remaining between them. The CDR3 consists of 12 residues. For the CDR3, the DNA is TGTGCCAGCAGTTTAATTAATTCACCCCTCCACTTT. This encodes CASSLINSPLHF.

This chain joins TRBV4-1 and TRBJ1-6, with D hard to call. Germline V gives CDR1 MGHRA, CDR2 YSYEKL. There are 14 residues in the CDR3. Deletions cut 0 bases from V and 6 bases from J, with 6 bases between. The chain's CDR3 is CASSQEGGNSPLHF. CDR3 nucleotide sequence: TGCGCCAGCAGCCAAGAGGGAGGTAATTCACCCCTCCACTTT.

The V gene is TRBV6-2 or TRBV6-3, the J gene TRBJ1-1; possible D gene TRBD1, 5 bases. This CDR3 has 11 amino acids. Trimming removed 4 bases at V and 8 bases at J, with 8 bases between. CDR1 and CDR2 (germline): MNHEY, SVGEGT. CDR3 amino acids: CASSSYREAFF. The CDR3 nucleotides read TGTGCCAGCAGTTCTTACAGGGAAGCTTTCTTT.

In DNA form, the CDR3 reads TGCGCCAGCAGCCGGGGGGCGGACAACAATGAGCAGTTCTTC. Protein product: CASSRGADNNEQFF. The rearrangement links TRBV5-1 to TRBJ2-1, with a weak D call TRBD2 (7 bases). CDR1 is SGHRS and CDR2 is YFSETQ in the germline V gene. This CDR3 comprises 14 residues. V gave up 4 bases and J gave up 5 bases, with 13 bases separating them. The full variable domain, rest sourced from reference TRBV5-1 and TRBJ2-1, is KAGVTQTPRYLIKTRGQQVTLSCSPISGHRSVSWYQQTPGQGLQFLFEYFSETQRNKGNFPGRFSGRQFSNSRSEMNVSTLELGDSALYLCASSRGADNNEQFFGPGTRLTVL.

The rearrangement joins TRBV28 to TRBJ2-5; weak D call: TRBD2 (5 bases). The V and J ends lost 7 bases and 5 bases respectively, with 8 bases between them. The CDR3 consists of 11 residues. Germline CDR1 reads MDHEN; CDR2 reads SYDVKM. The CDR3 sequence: CASTTRETQYF. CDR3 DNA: TGTGCCAGCACCACTAGGGAGACCCAGTACTTC.

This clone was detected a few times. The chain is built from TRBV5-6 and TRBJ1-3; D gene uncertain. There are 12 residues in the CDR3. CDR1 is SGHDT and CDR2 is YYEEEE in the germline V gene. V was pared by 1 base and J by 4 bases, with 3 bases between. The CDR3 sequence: CASSLTGNTIYF. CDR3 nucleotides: TGTGCCAGCAGCTTGACAGGAAACACCATATATTTT.

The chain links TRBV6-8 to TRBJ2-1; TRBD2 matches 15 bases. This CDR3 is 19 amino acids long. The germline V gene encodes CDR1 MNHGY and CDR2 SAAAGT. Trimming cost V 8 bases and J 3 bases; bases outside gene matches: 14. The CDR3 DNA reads TGTGCCAGCTCCCTGGGGACTAGCGGGAGGAACACCCTCTACAATGAGCAGTTCTTC. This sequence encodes CASSLGTSGRNTLYNEQFF.

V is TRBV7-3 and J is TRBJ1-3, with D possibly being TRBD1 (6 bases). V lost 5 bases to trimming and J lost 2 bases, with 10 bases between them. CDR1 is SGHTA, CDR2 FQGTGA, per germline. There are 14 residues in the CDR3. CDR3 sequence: CASSRGGTGNTIYF. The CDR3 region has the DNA TGTGCCAGCAGCCGAGGGGGAACTGGAAACACCATATATTTT.

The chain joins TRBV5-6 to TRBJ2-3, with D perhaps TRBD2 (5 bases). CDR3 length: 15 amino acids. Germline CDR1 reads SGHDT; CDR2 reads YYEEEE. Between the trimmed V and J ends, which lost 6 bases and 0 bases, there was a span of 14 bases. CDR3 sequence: CASTTTRASTDTQYF. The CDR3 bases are TGTGCCAGCACCACTACGCGGGCTAGCACAGATACGCAGTATTTT.

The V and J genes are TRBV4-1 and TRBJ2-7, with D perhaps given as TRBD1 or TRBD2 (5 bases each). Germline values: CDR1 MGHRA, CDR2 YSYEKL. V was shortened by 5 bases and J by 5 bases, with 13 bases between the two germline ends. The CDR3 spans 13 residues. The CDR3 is CASSSRGRDEQYF. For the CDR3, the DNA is TGCGCCAGCAGCTCGAGGGGCCGTGACGAGCAGTACTTC.

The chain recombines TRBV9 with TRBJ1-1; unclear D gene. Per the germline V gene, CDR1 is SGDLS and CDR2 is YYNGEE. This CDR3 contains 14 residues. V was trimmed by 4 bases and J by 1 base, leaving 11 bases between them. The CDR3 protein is CASSPRSGNTEAFF. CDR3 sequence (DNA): TGTGCCAGCAGCCCCCGGTCGGGGAACACTGAAGCTTTCTTT. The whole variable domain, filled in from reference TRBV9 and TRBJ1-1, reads DSGVTQTPKHLITATGQRVTLRCSPRSGDLSVYWYQQSLDQGLQFLIQYYNGEERAKGNILERFSAQQFPDLHSELNLSSLELGDSALYFCASSPRSGNTEAFFGQGTRLTVV.